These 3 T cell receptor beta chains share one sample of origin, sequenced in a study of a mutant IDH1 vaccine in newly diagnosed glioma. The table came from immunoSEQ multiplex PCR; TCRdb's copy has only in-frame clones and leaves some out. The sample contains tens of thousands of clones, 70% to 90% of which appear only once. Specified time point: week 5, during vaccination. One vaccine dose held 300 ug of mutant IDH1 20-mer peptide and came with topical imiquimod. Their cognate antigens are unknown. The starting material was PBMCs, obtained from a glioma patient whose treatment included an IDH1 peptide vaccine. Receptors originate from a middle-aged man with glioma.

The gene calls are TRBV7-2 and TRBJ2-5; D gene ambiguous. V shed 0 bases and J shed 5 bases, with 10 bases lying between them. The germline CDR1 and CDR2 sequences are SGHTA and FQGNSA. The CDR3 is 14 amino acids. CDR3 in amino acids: CASSLALGGETQYF. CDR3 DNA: TGTGCCAGCAGCTTAGCTTTGGGTGGGGAGACCCAGTACTTC.

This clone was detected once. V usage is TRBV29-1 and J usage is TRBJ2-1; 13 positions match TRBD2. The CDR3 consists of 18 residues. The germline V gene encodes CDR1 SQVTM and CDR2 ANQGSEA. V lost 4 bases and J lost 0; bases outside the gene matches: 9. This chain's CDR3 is CSVGATGTSGVSYNEQFF. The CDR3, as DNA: TGCAGCGTTGGGGCAACCGGGACTAGCGGGGTCTCCTACAATGAGCAGTTCTTC.

CDR3 DNA sequence: TGTGCCACCAGCAGAGAGGGGTCGGGGGGGGACATCGTCTACGAGCAGTACTTC. It is translated as CATSREGSGGDIVYEQYF. The chain recombines TRBV15 with TRBJ2-7; 8 nucleotides align to TRBD2. CDR1 and CDR2 from the germline V gene are LNHNV and YYDKDF (reference sequence). After removal of 0 bases from V and 3 bases from J, the junction contained 13 bases not matched to a gene. The CDR3 runs to 18 residues.